This T cell receptor beta chain derives from a study of graft-versus-host responses after intestinal transplantation. Background on the study: Grafts that recipients had were multivisceral, liver-intestinal, or isolated intestinal transplants. Induction with anti-thymocyte globulin, then tacrolimus and steroids for three to four years, was given to all recipients.

The V and J ends lost 0 bases and 5 bases, in that order; junction bases with no gene match: 5. Germline-derived CDR1 and CDR2 are MGHRA and YSYEKL. The CDR3 consists of 15 residues. The sample holds one count of this clone. Its target is not known. Clones were sequenced by immunoSEQ multiplex PCR, and TCRdb holds only the in-frame ones, with some missing. The sample includes around 110,000 clones, about 92% of them seen just once. Study outcomes and limitations: Peak levels of circulating GvH clones tracked with early post-transplant HvG declines. The study found high graft-versus-host to host-versus-graft clonal ratios in allografts of patients with graft-donor T cell macrochimerism.

Material: unstimulated CD8+ T cells sorted from spleen or lymph node cells, obtained before transplant. The origin of this receptor is a human donor who was the organ donor for an intestinal transplant. V and J are TRBV4-1 and TRBJ2-5; 8 bases align to TRBD2. The CDR3 sequence is CASSQDGLAGETQYF. The CDR3 DNA is TGCGCCAGCAGCCAAGACGGACTAGCCGGGGAGACCCAGTACTTC.